This TCR beta chain came from a study of STAT5B mutations in CD4+ large granular lymphocyte leukemia. Healthy controls were blood donor buffy coats. For this clone: Its cognate antigen is unknown.

Study conclusions and caveats: 8/27 top patient clones versus 2/35 control clones were TRBV06-family. The CD4+ versus CD8+ T-LGLL clonality difference may reflect limited sample size.

CDR1 is SGHRS, CDR2 YFSETQ, per germline. V dropped 0 bases and J dropped 0 bases, with 9 bases sitting between them. The CDR3 is 15 residues long. The survey-level immunoSEQ assay was used. This table comes from immunoSEQ multiplex PCR, and its TCRdb copy is limited to in-frame clones, with some not included. The data show tens of thousands of clones, 81% seen once. This TCR came from a human donor in good health. Source material: CD4+ T cells from blood buffy coats. V usage is TRBV5-1 and J usage is TRBJ2-5; perhaps TRBD1 as D (5 bases). The CDR3 protein is CASSLAWTNQETQYF. CDR3 bases: TGCGCCAGCAGCTTGGCCTGGACAAACCAAGAGACCCAGTACTTC.